This TCR beta chain was documented in a study of shared clonotypes between healthy human individuals. About the study: Used for every donor were three CD4 naive, three CD4 memory, two CD8 naive and one CD8 memory plate.

Regarding this clone: Its specificity is not known.

Germline loops: CDR1 KGHSH, CDR2 LQKENI. The V gene lost 5 bases and the J gene lost 1 base, with 8 bases spanning the gap. The CDR3 sequence is 13 residues long. Points from the study as a whole: Limitation of the genetic and exposure-history diversity represented came from the few donors. It was the non-shared clonotypes that had lower generation probabilities than clonotypes shared by all four donors.

Replicate PCRs from sorted subsets contained roughly 190 ng DNA, which is 30,000 to 35,000 T cell genomes. Profiling relied on immunoSEQ multiplex PCR, and the TCRdb table lists in-frame clones only, not all of them. The sample consists of approximately 720,000 clones, roughly 70% of them appearing once. Specimen: memory CD4+ T cells sorted from blood. Subset specified: CD45RA-negative fraction. This receptor was taken from a woman in her twenties or thirties in good health. The chain couples TRBV18 to TRBJ1-1; D is ambiguous. This CDR3 is CASSIGPNTEAFF. DNA of the CDR3: TGTGCCAGCTCAATAGGGCCGAACACTGAAGCTTTCTTT.